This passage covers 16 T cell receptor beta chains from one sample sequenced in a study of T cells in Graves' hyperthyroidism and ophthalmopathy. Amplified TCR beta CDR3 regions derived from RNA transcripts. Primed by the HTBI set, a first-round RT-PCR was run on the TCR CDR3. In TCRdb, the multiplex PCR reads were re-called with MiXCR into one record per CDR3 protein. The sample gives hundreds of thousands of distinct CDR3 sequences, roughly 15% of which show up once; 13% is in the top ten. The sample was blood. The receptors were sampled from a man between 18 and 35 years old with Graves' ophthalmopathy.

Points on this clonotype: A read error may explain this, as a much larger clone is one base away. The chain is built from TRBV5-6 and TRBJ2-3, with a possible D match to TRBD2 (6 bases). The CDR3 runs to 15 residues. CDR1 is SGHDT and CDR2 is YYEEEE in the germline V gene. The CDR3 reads CASSQGPTSTDTEYF. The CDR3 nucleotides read TGTGCCAGCAGCCAGGGACCAACTAGCACAGATACGGAGTATTTT.

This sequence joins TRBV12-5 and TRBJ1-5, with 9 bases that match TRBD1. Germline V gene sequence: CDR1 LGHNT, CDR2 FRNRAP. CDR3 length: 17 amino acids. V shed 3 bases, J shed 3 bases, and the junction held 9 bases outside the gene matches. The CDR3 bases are TGTGCTAGTGGTTTTCCCCCGGGACAGGGACACAATCAGCCCCAGCATTTT. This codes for CASGFPPGQGHNQPQHF.

For the CDR3, the DNA is TGTGCCAGCAGTGTAGAGACTAGCGGGAGCTATGAGCAGTTCTTC. Its translation is CASSVETSGSYEQFF. The chain uses TRBV6-4 and TRBJ2-1; TRBD2 agrees at 12 bases. V was pared by 4 bases and J by 8 bases, with 6 bases of the junction left unmatched. CDR3 length: 15 amino acids. Germline V CDR1 and CDR2: MRHNA, SNTAGT.

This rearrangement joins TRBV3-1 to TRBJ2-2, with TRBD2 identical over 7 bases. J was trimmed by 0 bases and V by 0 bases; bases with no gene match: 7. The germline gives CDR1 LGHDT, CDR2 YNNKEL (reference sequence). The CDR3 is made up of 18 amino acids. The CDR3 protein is CASSQDSSGNANTGELFF. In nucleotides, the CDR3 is TGTGCCAGCAGCCAAGATTCTAGCGGTAACGCGAACACCGGGGAGCTGTTTTTT.

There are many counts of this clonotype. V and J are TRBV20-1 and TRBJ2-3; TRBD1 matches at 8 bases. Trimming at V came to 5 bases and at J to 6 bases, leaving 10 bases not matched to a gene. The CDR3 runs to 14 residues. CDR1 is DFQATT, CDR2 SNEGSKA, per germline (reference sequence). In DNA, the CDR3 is TGCAGTGCTGGCACTGGACAGGGCGCGGATACGCAGTATTTT. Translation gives CSAGTGQGADTQYF.

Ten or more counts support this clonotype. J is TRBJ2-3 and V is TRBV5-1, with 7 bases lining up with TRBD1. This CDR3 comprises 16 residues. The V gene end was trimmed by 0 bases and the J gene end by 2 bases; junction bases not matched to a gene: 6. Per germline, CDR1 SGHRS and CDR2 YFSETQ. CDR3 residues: CASSLAAGGTTDTQYF. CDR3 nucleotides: TGCGCCAGCAGCTTGGCGGCAGGGGGTACCACAGATACGCAGTATTTT.

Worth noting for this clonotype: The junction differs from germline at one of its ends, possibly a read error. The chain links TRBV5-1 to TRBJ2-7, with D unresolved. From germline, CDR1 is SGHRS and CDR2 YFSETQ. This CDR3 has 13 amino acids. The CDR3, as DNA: TGTGCCAGCAGCTTGGCCACGTGGGACGAGCAGTACTTC. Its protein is CASSLATWDEQYF.

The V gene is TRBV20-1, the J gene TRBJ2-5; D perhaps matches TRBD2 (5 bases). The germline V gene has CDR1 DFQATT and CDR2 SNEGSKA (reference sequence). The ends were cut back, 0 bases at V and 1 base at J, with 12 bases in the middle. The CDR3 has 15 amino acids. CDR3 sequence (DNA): TGCAGTGCTAGAGATTTATCGGACTCCCAAGAGACCCAGTACTTC. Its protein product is CSARDLSDSQETQYF.

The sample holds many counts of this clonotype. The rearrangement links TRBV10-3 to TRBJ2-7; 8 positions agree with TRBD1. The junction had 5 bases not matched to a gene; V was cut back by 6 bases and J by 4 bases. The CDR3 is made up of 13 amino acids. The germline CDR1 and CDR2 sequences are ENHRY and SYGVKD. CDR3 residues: CAIRQGASYEQYF. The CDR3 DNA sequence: TGTGCCATCAGGCAGGGGGCAAGTTACGAGCAGTACTTC.

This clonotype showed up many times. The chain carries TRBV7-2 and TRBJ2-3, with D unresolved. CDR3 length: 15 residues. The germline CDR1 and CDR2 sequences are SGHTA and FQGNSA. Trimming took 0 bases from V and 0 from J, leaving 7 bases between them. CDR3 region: CASSLALMSTDTQYF. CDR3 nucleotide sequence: TGTGCCAGCAGCTTAGCGCTAATGAGCACAGATACGCAGTATTTT.

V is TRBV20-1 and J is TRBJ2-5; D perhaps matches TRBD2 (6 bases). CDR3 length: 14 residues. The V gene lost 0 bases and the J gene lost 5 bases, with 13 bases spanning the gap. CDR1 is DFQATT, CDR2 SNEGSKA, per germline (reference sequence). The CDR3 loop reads CSARDSRGWETQYF. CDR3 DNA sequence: TGCAGTGCTAGAGATTCTCGGGGGTGGGAGACCCAGTACTTC.

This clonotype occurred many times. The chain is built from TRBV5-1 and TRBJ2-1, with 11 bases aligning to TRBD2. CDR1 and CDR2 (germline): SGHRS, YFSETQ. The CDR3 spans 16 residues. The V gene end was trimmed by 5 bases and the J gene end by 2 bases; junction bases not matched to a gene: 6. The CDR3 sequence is CASSSLAGGTYNEQFF. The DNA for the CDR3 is TGCGCCAGCAGTTCTCTAGCGGGGGGTACCTACAATGAGCAGTTCTTC.

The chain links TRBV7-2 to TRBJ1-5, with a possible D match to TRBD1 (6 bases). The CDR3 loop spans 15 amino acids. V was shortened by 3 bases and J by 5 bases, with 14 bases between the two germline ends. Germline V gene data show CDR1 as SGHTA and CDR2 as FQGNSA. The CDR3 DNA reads TGTGCCAGCAGCTTGGCGACAGGAGTAGATCAGCCCCAGCATTTT. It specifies CASSLATGVDQPQHF.

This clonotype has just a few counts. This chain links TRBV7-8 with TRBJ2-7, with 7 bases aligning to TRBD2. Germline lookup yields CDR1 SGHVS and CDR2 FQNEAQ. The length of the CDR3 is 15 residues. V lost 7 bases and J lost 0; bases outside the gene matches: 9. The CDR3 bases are TGTGCCAGCACCCCAGCGGGGACGAGCTCCTACGAGCAGTACTTC. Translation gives CASTPAGTSSYEQYF.

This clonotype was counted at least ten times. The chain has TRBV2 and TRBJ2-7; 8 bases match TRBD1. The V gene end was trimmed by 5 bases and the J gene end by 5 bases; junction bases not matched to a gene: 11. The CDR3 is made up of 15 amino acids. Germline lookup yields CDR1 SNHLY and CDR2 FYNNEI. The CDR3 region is CASSSLLGQGDEQYF. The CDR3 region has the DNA TGTGCCAGCAGTTCCCTCCTCGGACAGGGCGACGAGCAGTACTTC.

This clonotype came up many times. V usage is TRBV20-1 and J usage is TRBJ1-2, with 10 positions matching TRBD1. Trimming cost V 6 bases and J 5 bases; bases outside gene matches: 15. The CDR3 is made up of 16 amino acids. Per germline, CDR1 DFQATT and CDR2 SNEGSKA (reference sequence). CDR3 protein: CSALGTGAQWEYGYTF. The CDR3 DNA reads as TGCAGTGCCCTAGGGACAGGGGCCCAATGGGAATATGGCTACACCTTC.